The source of this TCR beta chain is a study of T-cell memory formation after mild COVID-19. This clonotype has more than one count but fewer than ten. From germline, CDR1 is DFQATT and CDR2 SNEGSKA (reference sequence). This CDR3 has 12 amino acids. Trimming took 4 bases from V and 2 from J, leaving 8 bases between them. TCRdb reprocessed the 5' RACE reads via MiXCR and lists one record per CDR3 protein. The sample has some 130,000 distinct CDR3 sequences, approximately 15% seen once; the top ten hold more than 11%. The chain joins TRBV20-1 to TRBJ1-1; no firm D call. The specimen was PBMCs or a T cell subset sorted from them (not recorded which). This clonotype originated in an adult woman who had mild COVID-19 (a few samples of this study predate the infection). Cell type and time point are not known. The CDR3 coding sequence is TGCAGTGCTAAGGACGGTAACACTGAAGCTTTCTTT. Translation: CSAKDGNTEAFF.